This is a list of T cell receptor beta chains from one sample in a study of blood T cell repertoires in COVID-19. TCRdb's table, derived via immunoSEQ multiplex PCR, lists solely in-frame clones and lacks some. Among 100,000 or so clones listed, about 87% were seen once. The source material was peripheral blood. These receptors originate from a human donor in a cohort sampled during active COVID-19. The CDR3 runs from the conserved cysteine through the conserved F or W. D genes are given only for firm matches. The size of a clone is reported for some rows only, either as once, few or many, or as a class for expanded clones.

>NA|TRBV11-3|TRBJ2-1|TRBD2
CASSLGAGEAYNEQFF
TGTGCCAGCAGCTTGGGAGCGGGAGAGGCCTACAATGAGCAGTTCTTC
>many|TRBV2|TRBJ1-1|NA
CASRGGVEAFF
TGTGCCTCTCGCGGGGGGGTTGAAGCTTTCTTT
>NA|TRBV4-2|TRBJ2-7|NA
CASSQDITGVDEQYF
TGTGCCAGCAGCCAAGATATAACGGGAGTTGACGAGCAGTACTTC
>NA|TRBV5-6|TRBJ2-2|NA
CASSLGNRALPGELFF
TGTGCCAGCAGCTTGGGGAACAGGGCGCTACCCGGGGAGCTGTTTTTT
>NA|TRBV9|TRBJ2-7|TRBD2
CASSVDLAGPPHEQYF
TGTGCCAGCAGCGTAGATCTAGCGGGTCCCCCCCACGAGCAGTACTTC
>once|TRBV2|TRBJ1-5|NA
CASHQGSFGNQPQHF
TGTGCCAGCCACCAGGGGTCTTTCGGCAATCAGCCCCAGCATTTT
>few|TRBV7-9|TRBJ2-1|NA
CASITTDRTREQFF
TGTGCCAGCATCACAACGGACAGAACGCGTGAGCAGTTCTTC
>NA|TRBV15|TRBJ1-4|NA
CATSRDRGLNEKLFF
TGTGCCACCAGCAGAGATAGGGGTCTTAATGAAAAACTGTTTTTT
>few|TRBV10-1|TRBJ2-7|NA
CASSPDRELDEQYF
TGCGCCAGCAGTCCCGACCGGGAACTGGACGAGCAGTACTTC
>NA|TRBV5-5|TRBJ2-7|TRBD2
CASSGGLAGSYEQYF
TGTGCCAGCAGCGGGGGACTAGCGGGCTCCTACGAGCAGTACTTC
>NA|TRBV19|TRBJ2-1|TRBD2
CASSSGLAGVGEQFF
TGTGCCAGTAGTTCGGGACTAGCGGGAGTCGGTGAGCAGTTCTTC
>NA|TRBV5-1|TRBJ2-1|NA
CASSLWGETYNEQFF
TGCGCCAGCAGCTTGTGGGGGGAAACCTACAATGAGCAGTTCTTC
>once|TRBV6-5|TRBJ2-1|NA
CASSYSARGANNEQFF
TGTGCCAGCAGTTACTCAGCCAGGGGGGCCAACAATGAGCAGTTCTTC
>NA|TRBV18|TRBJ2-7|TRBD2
CASSPLKGLAVDEQYF
TGTGCCAGCTCACCCTTGAAGGGACTAGCGGTCGACGAGCAGTACTTC
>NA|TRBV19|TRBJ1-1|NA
CASTRVTGHMNTEAFF
TGTGCCAGTACTCGGGTTACAGGGCACATGAACACTGAAGCTTTCTTT
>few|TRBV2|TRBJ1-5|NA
CASSEAGWGGSEPQHF
TGTGCCAGCAGTGAAGCAGGTTGGGGGGGTAGCGAGCCCCAGCATTTT
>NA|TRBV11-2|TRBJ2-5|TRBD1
CASSPGTGIYQETQYF
TGTGCCAGCAGCCCCGGGACAGGGATTTACCAAGAGACCCAGTACTTC
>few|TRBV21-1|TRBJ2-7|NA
CASSILYYEQYF
TGTGCCAGCAGCATCCTCTACTACGAGCAGTACTTC
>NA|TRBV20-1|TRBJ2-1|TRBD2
CTPTSGHEQFF
TGCACTCCTACTAGCGGCCATGAGCAGTTCTTC